The 30 T cell receptor beta chains given below trace back to one sample, sequenced in a study of PD-1 blockade in classical Hodgkin lymphoma. There was relapse after autologous stem cell transplantation in every patient, and there was variation in brentuximab vedotin exposure. Measured with immunoSEQ multiplex PCR; TCRdb has only the in-frame clones, and not every one. The table has under 25,000 clones, approximately 84% seen once. Source: peripheral blood mononuclear cells (PBMCs), taken at baseline. All receptors come from a human donor with classical Hodgkin lymphoma.

This clone has only one observation. V is TRBV7-9 and J is TRBJ2-6; D gene ambiguous. V was pared by 1 base and J by 4 bases, with 5 bases between. CDR1 is SEHNR, CDR2 FQNEAQ, per germline (reference sequence). The CDR3 is 14 amino acids. DNA of the CDR3: TGTGCCAGCAGCTTAGTGGGCGGGGCCAACGTCCTGACTTTC. The encoded protein is CASSLVGGANVLTF. Together with reference TRBV7-9 and TRBJ2-6, the CDR3 gives the full variable domain: DTGVSQNPRHKITKRGQNVTFRCDPISEHNRLYWYRQTLGQGPEFLTYFQNEAQLEKSRLLSDRFSAERPKGSFSTLEIQRTEQGDSAMYLCASSLVGGANVLTFGAGSRLTVL.

A remark on this clone: The sample has other DNA sequences that encode this CDR3 too. The rearrangement links TRBV7-8 to TRBJ2-3; TRBD2 agrees at 12 bases. Germline trimming cut 5 bases from V and 3 bases from J; bases unmatched to any gene: 18. Germline-derived CDR1 and CDR2 are SGHVS and FQNEAQ. This CDR3 comprises 20 residues. This CDR3 reads CASSVQPTSGGFSLTDTQYF. The DNA for the CDR3 is TGTGCCAGCAGCGTACAACCTACTAGCGGGGGGTTCAGCTTGACAGATACGCAGTATTTT. Variable domain in full (rest from reference TRBV7-8 and TRBJ2-3): GAGVSQSPRYKVAKRGQDVALRCDPISGHVSLFWYQQALGQGPEFLTYFQNEAQLDKSGLPSDRFFAERPEGSVSTLKIQRTQQEDSAVYLCASSVQPTSGGFSLTDTQYFGPGTRLTVL.

The chain has TRBV19 and TRBJ1-2, with D maybe TRBD1 (6 bases). This CDR3 has 15 amino acids. Between the trimmed V and J ends, which lost 3 bases and 3 bases, there was a span of 14 bases. Germline V lookup: CDR1 LNHDA, CDR2 SQIVND (reference sequence). The CDR3 DNA sequence: TGTGCCAGTAGTATTATGGGCAGGGGACACTATGGCTACACCTTC. Protein product: CASSIMGRGHYGYTF.

Sample share makes this clone medium-sized. The chain joins TRBV7-2 to TRBJ1-1; 8 nucleotides agree with TRBD1. The CDR3 contains 13 residues. Trimming cost V 5 bases and J 6 bases; bases outside gene matches: 5. The germline CDR1 and CDR2 sequences are SGHTA and FQGNSA. CDR3 sequence: CASSTQGAAEAFF. Here the CDR3 DNA reads TGTGCCAGCAGCACGCAGGGGGCCGCTGAAGCTTTCTTT.

The chain recombines TRBV4-2 with TRBJ2-7; possible D gene TRBD2, 5 bases. Germline lookup yields CDR1 LGHNA and CDR2 YNFKEQ. CDR3 length: 18 residues. V was shortened by 1 base and J by 4 bases, with 23 bases between the two germline ends. CDR3 region: CASSQVLFLGAEEYEQYF. The CDR3 DNA reads as TGTGCCAGCAGCCAAGTATTGTTTTTGGGAGCGGAAGAGTACGAGCAGTACTTC.

The CDR3 coding sequence is TGTGCCATCAGAGAGGGGAACACTGAAGCTTTCTTT. This gives the protein CAIREGNTEAFF. The chain combines TRBV10-3 with TRBJ1-1, with unresolved D. V lost 6 bases to trimming and J lost 1 base, with 6 bases between them. The germline V gene has CDR1 ENHRY and CDR2 SYGVKD. This CDR3 region has 12 residues.

The chain links TRBV19 to TRBJ2-7, with D perhaps given as TRBD1 or TRBD2 (6 bases each). The CDR3 totals 14 residues. CDR1 and CDR2 from the germline V gene are LNHDA and SQIVND (reference sequence). The V end was cut by 6 bases, the J end by 6 bases, with 18 bases between. CDR3 in amino acids: CASSNDRGRREQYF. In nucleotides, the CDR3 is TGTGCCAGTAGCAACGATCGGGGGCGGCGCGAGCAGTACTTC.

The chain has TRBV14 and TRBJ2-1, with 7 bases fitting TRBD2. V was pared by 4 bases and J by 6 bases, with 9 bases of the junction left unmatched. Per the germline V gene, CDR1 is SGHDN and CDR2 is FVKESK. CDR3 length equals 15 residues. The CDR3 DNA sequence: TGTGCCAGCAGCCCTCTAGTGGGACTACTCAATGAGCAGTTCTTC. Its translation: CASSPLVGLLNEQFF.

The V and J genes are TRBV4-1 and TRBJ2-5; D might be TRBD2 (5 bases). Germline assignment: CDR1 MGHRA and CDR2 YSYEKL. Trimming pared 0 bases from V and 4 bases from J, leaving 12 bases between. This CDR3 has 15 amino acids. In DNA form, the CDR3 reads TGCGCCAGCAGCCAAGATATCACTAGTCGAGAGACCCAGTACTTC. This gives the protein CASSQDITSRETQYF.

The chain combines TRBV27 with TRBJ2-1, with 8 bases lining up with TRBD2. Germline assignment: CDR1 MNHEY and CDR2 SMNVEV (reference sequence). Trimming cost V 4 bases and J 9 bases; bases outside gene matches: 14. The CDR3 runs to 16 residues. The CDR3 bases are TGTGCCAGCAGTTGGGGCCCAACGGGGGGGCCGTTTGAGCAGTTCTTC. Encoded protein: CASSWGPTGGPFEQFF.

In its sample, this clone was seen once. This chain joins TRBV4-2 and TRBJ2-7; D is perhaps TRBD1 (5 bases). Germline V gene sequence: CDR1 LGHNA, CDR2 YNFKEQ. The CDR3 extends over 13 amino acids. Trimming pared 4 bases from V and 6 bases from J, leaving 13 bases between. CDR3 region: CASSLDLRAEQYF. In nucleotides, the CDR3 is TGTGCCAGCAGCCTGGACCTCAGGGCCGAGCAGTACTTC.

The chain uses TRBV5-6 and TRBJ2-7, with D possibly called TRBD1 or TRBD2 (5 bases each). The CDR3 runs to 18 residues. Per the germline V gene, CDR1 is SGHDT and CDR2 is YYEEEE. Trimming shortened V by 2 bases and J by 4 bases, and 25 bases separated the two germline ends. As DNA, the CDR3 is TGTGCCAGCAGCTTTAACAAACGTGCGGGCAGGGCGGAGTACGAGCAGTACTTC. Translation gives CASSFNKRAGRAEYEQYF.

A few counts support this clone. This rearrangement joins TRBV6-1 to TRBJ2-5; tentative D call: TRBD1 (5 bases). The CDR3 has 15 amino acids. Germline V gene data show CDR1 as MNHNS and CDR2 as SASEGT. Trimming pared 7 bases from V and 0 bases from J, leaving 15 bases between. Here the CDR3 DNA reads TGTGCCAGCACCCTTAACCAAGGGGACCAAGAGACCCAGTACTTC. It specifies CASTLNQGDQETQYF.

The rearrangement uses TRBV6-1 and TRBJ2-7, with TRBD2 as a possible D gene (5 bases). Germline CDR1 is MNHNS and CDR2 is SASEGT. This CDR3 region has 15 residues. The V and J ends lost 4 bases and 5 bases respectively, with 18 bases between them. The CDR3 DNA sequence: TGTGCCAGCAGTGCCGACAAAGGGAGAATCAACGAGCAGTACTTC. Translated: CASSADKGRINEQYF.

V gene TRBV27 combines with J gene TRBJ2-2; no definite D call. Germline CDR1 reads MNHEY; CDR2 reads SMNVEV (reference sequence). The CDR3 runs 12 residues. Deletions cut 5 bases from V and 3 bases from J, with 4 bases between. CDR3 region: CASSTYTGELFF. CDR3 nucleotide sequence: TGTGCCAGCAGTACATACACCGGGGAGCTGTTTTTT.

V gene TRBV7-2 combines with J gene TRBJ2-5, with 11 bases that match TRBD2. Germline assignment: CDR1 SGHTA and CDR2 FQGNSA. The CDR3 extends over 17 amino acids. Unmatched junction bases numbered 8, after V lost 1 base and J lost 4 bases. This CDR3 reads CASSLEDTSGGLETQYF. CDR3 sequence (DNA): TGTGCCAGCAGCTTAGAAGATACTAGCGGGGGATTAGAGACCCAGTACTTC. The full variable domain, its missing parts supplied by reference TRBV7-2 and TRBJ2-5, is GAGVSQSPSNKVTEKGKDVELRCDPISGHTALYWYRQSLGQGLEFLIYFQGNSAPDKSGLPSDRFSAERTGGSVSTLTIQRTQQEDSAVYLCASSLEDTSGGLETQYFGPGTRLLVL.

This rearrangement joins TRBV4-1 to TRBJ2-7; no firm D call. This CDR3 region has 15 residues. The V gene's germline CDR1 is MGHRA and CDR2 YSYEKL. Trimming stripped 0 bases from V and 5 bases from J, with 14 bases between. The CDR3 DNA is TGCGCCAGCAGCCAAGATGGAAGGGCTCGGGACGAGCAGTACTTC. Translation gives CASSQDGRARDEQYF.

J is TRBJ2-2 and V is TRBV7-2; the match to TRBD2 covers 7 bases. Germline CDR1 reads SGHTA; CDR2 reads FQGNSA. V was clipped by 6 bases and J by 0 bases; unmatched bases: 13. The CDR3 consists of 18 residues. This CDR3 is CASSSSPGLLSNTGELFF. The CDR3 DNA follows: TGTGCCAGCAGTAGTAGCCCGGGACTACTATCGAACACCGGGGAGCTGTTTTTT.

The V and J genes are TRBV6-5 and TRBJ1-1; TRBD1 might be the D (6 bases). The CDR3 has 13 residues. Deletions cut 4 bases from V and 11 bases from J, with 17 bases between. The germline V gene has CDR1 MNHEY and CDR2 SVGAGI. CDR3 in amino acids: CASSSTGPGRAFF. DNA of the CDR3: TGTGCCAGCAGTTCGACAGGCCCTGGGCGTGCTTTCTTT.

The rearrangement links TRBV6-1 to TRBJ2-3, with 7 bases lining up with TRBD1. Germline CDR1 and CDR2: MNHNS and SASEGT. The junction had 9 bases not matched to a gene; V was cut back by 5 bases and J by 4 bases. The CDR3 covers 15 residues. The CDR3 DNA is TGTGCCAGCAGTAGAACAGGGGTCTTGGCAGATACGCAGTATTTT. It codes for CASSRTGVLADTQYF.

The chain has TRBV9 and TRBJ2-3; D possibly corresponds to TRBD2 (7 bases). Trimming cost V 0 bases and J 2 bases, with 19 bases left between them. Germline assignment: CDR1 SGDLS and CDR2 YYNGEE. The CDR3 is 18 amino acids. CDR3 protein: CASSVGGKRGGPTDTQYF. In DNA, the CDR3 is TGTGCCAGCAGCGTAGGTGGGAAAAGGGGGGGGCCCACAGATACGCAGTATTTT.

The gene calls are TRBV6-1 and TRBJ2-7, with 7 bases lining up with TRBD1. Germline V lookup: CDR1 MNHNS, CDR2 SASEGT. V trimming: 2 bases; J trimming: 0 bases; junction bases outside the gene matches: 4. The CDR3 is 15 amino acids. The CDR3 DNA is TGTGCCAGCAGTGAATCGGACAGGTACTCCTACGAGCAGTACTTC. This translates into CASSESDRYSYEQYF.

The chain links TRBV27 to TRBJ2-2; TRBD2 might be the D (6 bases). This CDR3 contains 14 residues. CDR1 and CDR2 (germline): MNHEY, SMNVEV (reference sequence). Trimming removed 5 bases at V and 5 bases at J, with 12 bases between. The CDR3 DNA is TGTGCCAGCAGTCCGTGGGGGGAGACCGGGGAGCTGTTTTTT. Amino acids: CASSPWGETGELFF.

The rearrangement links TRBV5-1 to TRBJ2-1; 8 positions agree with TRBD1. This CDR3 region has 16 residues. Per the germline V gene, CDR1 is SGHRS and CDR2 is YFSETQ. V lost 0 bases and J lost 1; bases outside the gene matches: 3. DNA of the CDR3: TGCGCCAGCAGCTTGGTTCAGGGGGCTTCCTACAATGAGCAGTTCTTC. This codes for CASSLVQGASYNEQFF.

This rearrangement joins TRBV7-9 to TRBJ2-2, with 7 bases matching TRBD2. Germline lookup yields CDR1 SEHNR and CDR2 FQNEAQ (reference sequence). The junction had 14 bases not matched to a gene; V was cut back by 4 bases and J by 6 bases. The CDR3 is made up of 17 amino acids. The CDR3 nucleotides are TGTGCCAGCAGCTCTCCCCCCGCGGGCCGGGAGGCCGGGGAGCTGTTTTTT. Its protein product is CASSSPPAGREAGELFF.

The J gene is TRBJ2-1, the V gene TRBV29-1; tentatively, D is TRBD1 (6 bases). CDR1 and CDR2 from the germline V gene are SQVTM and ANQGSEA. The CDR3 totals 13 residues. V gave up 5 bases and J gave up 1 base, with 9 bases separating them. CDR3 protein: CSVKGGSYNEQFF. Here the CDR3 DNA reads TGCAGCGTTAAAGGGGGTTCCTACAATGAGCAGTTCTTC.

The CDR3 reads CASSRFNEQYF. The CDR3 DNA is TGTGCCAGCAGCCGGTTTAACGAGCAGTACTTC. The chain couples TRBV28 to TRBJ2-7, with D uncertain. The CDR3 has 11 residues. Germline V lookup: CDR1 MDHEN, CDR2 SYDVKM. Trimming pared 6 bases from V and 5 bases from J, leaving 8 bases between.

CDR3 in amino acids: CASSSGVGSSYNEQFF. CDR3 in DNA: TGTGCCAGCAGCTCCGGGGTGGGGAGCTCCTACAATGAGCAGTTCTTC. The chain recombines TRBV7-8 with TRBJ2-1; D might be TRBD2 (5 bases). CDR3 length equals 16 residues. Germline CDR1 is SGHVS and CDR2 is FQNEAQ. The V and J ends lost 4 bases and 0 bases respectively, with 13 bases between them. Using reference TRBV7-8 and TRBJ2-1 for the parts outside the CDR3, the full variable domain is GAGVSQSPRYKVAKRGQDVALRCDPISGHVSLFWYQQALGQGPEFLTYFQNEAQLDKSGLPSDRFFAERPEGSVSTLKIQRTQQEDSAVYLCASSSGVGSSYNEQFFGPGTRLTVL.

The rearrangement joins TRBV9 to TRBJ2-1, with TRBD1 as a possible D gene (6 bases). The CDR3 is 15 amino acids. V was cut by 0 bases and J by 0 bases, with 7 bases left in between. Germline CDR1 SGDLS, CDR2 YYNGEE. CDR3 loop: CASSVEDSSYNEQFF. CDR3 DNA: TGTGCCAGCAGCGTAGAGGACAGCTCCTACAATGAGCAGTTCTTC.

This clone was seen only a few times. The V call is TRBV7-2, the J call TRBJ2-7; D might be TRBD1 or TRBD2, each matching 6 bases. Trimming removed 1 base from V and 5 bases from J, with 15 bases in between. The length of the CDR3 is 15 residues. CDR1 and CDR2 from the germline V gene are SGHTA and FQGNSA. The CDR3 region has the DNA TGTGCCAGCAGCTTAGGGGGGGCCGGTAGCAACGAGCAGTACTTC. Amino acid sequence: CASSLGGAGSNEQYF.